The 17 T cell receptor beta chains below all came from one sample that was sequenced in a study of blood T cells in healthy people across ages. Together with a sample-barcoded 5' primer, a J-beta primer mix was included in a second PCR lasting about 6 to 12 cycles. A single record per CDR3 protein comes from TCRdb applying MiXCR to the 5' RACE reads. The top ten clones hold approximately 3.3% of a sample with 550,000 to 650,000 distinct CDR3 sequences, about a quarter of them seen once. These data are also associated with another study on T cells of mothers and their children.

Specimen: blood. The receptors derive from a boy between 2 and 15 years old in good health.

Written as DNA, the CDR3 is TGTGCCAGCAGCCAAGACCGGCAGCTCGATGGCTACACCTTC. It specifies CASSQDRQLDGYTF. The chain has TRBV4-2 and TRBJ1-2; D is ambiguous. Per the germline V gene, CDR1 is LGHNA and CDR2 is YNFKEQ. Between the trimmed V and J ends, which lost 0 bases and 6 bases, there was a span of 11 bases. The CDR3 has 14 amino acids.

V and J are TRBV2 and TRBJ2-6; D uncertain. Germline CDR1 reads SNHLY; CDR2 reads FYNNEI. The V end was cut by 3 bases, the J end by 0 bases, with 6 bases between. The CDR3 has 15 residues. CDR3 coding DNA: TGTGCCAGCAGTGAGCCGGGCTCTGGGGCCAACGTCCTGACTTTC. Encoded protein: CASSEPGSGANVLTF.

CDR3 sequence: CASSLTAGRGGYTF. CDR3 nucleotide sequence: TGTGCCAGCAGCTTAACAGCAGGGAGAGGTGGCTACACCTTC. The chain carries TRBV11-2 and TRBJ1-2; a possible D gene is TRBD1 (5 bases). V was trimmed by 2 bases and J by 7 bases, leaving 14 bases between them. CDR1 and CDR2 from the germline V gene are SGHAT and FQNNGV. This CDR3 has 14 amino acids.

The rearrangement uses TRBV7-2 and TRBJ1-2; D is unclear. Germline V lookup: CDR1 SGHTA, CDR2 FQGNSA. The CDR3 sequence is 13 residues long. The V end lost 2 bases, the J end lost 4 bases, and 8 bases lay between the germline ends. The CDR3 DNA sequence: TGTGCCAGCAGCTTACAGGCTTCCTATGGCTACACCTTC. This sequence encodes CASSLQASYGYTF. Using reference TRBV7-2 and TRBJ1-2 for the parts outside the CDR3, the full variable domain is GAGVSQSPSNKVTEKGKDVELRCDPISGHTALYWYRQSLGQGLEFLIYFQGNSAPDKSGLPSDRFSAERTGGSVSTLTIQRTQQEDSAVYLCASSLQASYGYTFGSGTRLTVV.

The J gene is TRBJ1-4, the V gene TRBV7-6; the D gene is possibly TRBD1 (5 bases). The V gene lost 0 bases and the J gene lost 3 bases, with 11 bases spanning the gap. The CDR3 is 16 amino acids. CDR1 SGHVS and CDR2 FNYEAQ come from the germline V gene. In nucleotides, the CDR3 is TGTGCCAGCAGCTTAGCGGGGGTCGGTTCTAATGAAAAACTGTTTTTT. It encodes CASSLAGVGSNEKLFF.

DNA for the CDR3: TGTGCCAGCTCCCAAGGGCTAGTCACTGAAGCTTTCTTT. Translation: CASSQGLVTEAFF. The chain has TRBV7-9 and TRBJ1-1; D call uncertain. The germline V gene encodes CDR1 SEHNR and CDR2 FQNEAQ (reference sequence). The CDR3 is made up of 13 amino acids. Between the trimmed V and J ends, which lost 8 bases and 4 bases, there was a span of 14 bases.

The chain links TRBV7-2 to TRBJ2-3; D perhaps matches TRBD1 (6 bases). Trimming pared 5 bases from V and 5 bases from J, leaving 20 bases between. The germline V gene encodes CDR1 SGHTA and CDR2 FQGNSA. The CDR3 has 16 residues. The DNA of the CDR3 is TGTGCCAGCAGCACGCACAGGGACCTTTGGAAAGATACGCAGTATTTT. This codes for CASSTHRDLWKDTQYF.

This sequence joins TRBV6-1 and TRBJ2-1; a weak D match, TRBD1 (6 bases). Per the germline V gene, CDR1 is MNHNS and CDR2 is SASEGT. Trimming took off 4 bases at V and 2 bases at J, with 12 bases between the two ends. CDR3 length: 15 amino acids. CDR3 sequence reads: CASSVQGIPYNEQFF. As DNA, the CDR3 is TGTGCCAGCAGTGTTCAGGGGATTCCCTACAATGAGCAGTTCTTC.

This clonotype showed up just a few times. A much more abundant neighbour one base away suggests this may be a read error. V and J are TRBV15 and TRBJ2-5; 7 positions match TRBD2. Germline V gene lookup returns CDR1 LNHNV and CDR2 YYDKDF (reference sequence). The length of the CDR3 is 15 residues. The junction had 3 bases not matched to a gene; V was cut back by 0 bases and J by 2 bases. CDR3 bases: TGTGCCACCAGCAGAGACCTCGGGAGGCAAGAGACCCAGTACTTC. Its protein product is CATSRDLGRQETQYF.

This clonotype was observed many times. The rearrangement links TRBV7-3 to TRBJ1-1, with TRBD1 matching 7 bases. The ends lost 4 bases at V and 4 bases at J; junction bases unmatched: 6. CDR3 length: 14 amino acids. Germline V CDR1 and CDR2: SGHTA, FQGTGA. The CDR3 DNA reads TGTGCCAGCAGCTACCACCGGGACAGCACTGAAGCTTTCTTT. It codes for CASSYHRDSTEAFF.

The V call is TRBV10-2, the J call TRBJ2-3, with 8 nucleotides matching TRBD2. V was clipped by 4 bases and J by 1 base; unmatched bases: 7. The CDR3 has 16 residues. Germline-derived CDR1 and CDR2 are WSHSY and SAAADI. DNA of the CDR3: TGCGCCAGCAGTGGCCCAGGTAGCGGGGGCACAGATACGCAGTATTTT. Protein product: CASSGPGSGGTDTQYF.

The chain uses TRBV27 and TRBJ2-6; D gene unclear. V lost 0 bases, J lost 4 bases, and 10 bases lay in between. This CDR3 contains 16 residues. Germline V gene sequence: CDR1 MNHEY, CDR2 SMNVEV (reference sequence). CDR3 residues: CASSLSWLSGANVLTF. Here the CDR3 DNA reads TGTGCCAGCAGTTTATCATGGCTATCCGGGGCCAACGTCCTGACTTTC.

This chain uses TRBV10-3 with TRBJ2-7; D tentatively reads TRBD1 or TRBD2 (5 bases each). Germline CDR1 and CDR2: ENHRY and SYGVKD. V was clipped by 0 bases and J by 3 bases, with 12 bases between them. This CDR3 is 15 amino acids long. The DNA of the CDR3 is TGTGCCATCAGTGAGTCCGGGACGGATGTCTACGAGCAGTACTTC. This gives the protein CAISESGTDVYEQYF.

This clonotype has more than one count but fewer than ten. This chain links TRBV10-2 with TRBJ1-5, with unresolved D. Trimming took off 8 bases at V and 2 bases at J, with 16 bases between the two ends. The CDR3 has 15 amino acids. Germline-derived CDR1 and CDR2 are WSHSY and SAAADI. In nucleotides, the CDR3 is TGCGCCAGCGCCTCAGGCCCCGGCGGCAATCAGCCCCAGCATTTT. It translates to CASASGPGGNQPQHF.

This rearrangement joins TRBV4-1 to TRBJ1-3; D possibly corresponds to TRBD1 (6 bases). V dropped 1 base and J dropped 3 bases, with 19 bases sitting between them. The CDR3 is made up of 18 amino acids. CDR1 is MGHRA and CDR2 is YSYEKL in the germline V gene. Here the CDR3 reads CASSQAFNFRGGGNTIYF. In DNA, the CDR3 is TGCGCCAGCAGCCAAGCGTTTAACTTCAGGGGAGGTGGAAACACCATATATTTT.

This chain connects TRBV19 to TRBJ2-5, with no clear D. Trimming took off 0 bases at V and 3 bases at J, with 5 bases between the two ends. CDR1 LNHDA and CDR2 SQIVND come from the germline V gene (reference sequence). This CDR3 contains 13 residues. The CDR3 DNA is TGTGCCAGTAGTATAGACAGCGAAGAGACCCAGTACTTC. This codes for CASSIDSEETQYF.

This clonotype occurred a few times. The CDR3 loop is CSAQPGGLADKNIQYF. CDR3 nucleotides: TGCAGTGCTCAACCCGGGGGACTAGCGGACAAAAACATTCAGTACTTC. The V and J genes are TRBV20-1 and TRBJ2-4; 11 bases align to TRBD2. The CDR3 contains 16 residues. CDR1 and CDR2 (germline): DFQATT, SNEGSKA (reference sequence). Trimming at V came to 5 bases and at J to 3 bases, leaving 9 bases not matched to a gene.